A single sample is the source of the 13 T cell receptor beta chains below, sequenced in a study of blood T cell repertoires in COVID-19. Some clones are missing from TCRdb's copy, which holds only in-frame ones; the method was immunoSEQ multiplex PCR. The sample contains more than 85,000 clones, nearly 85% of which appear only once. Sequencing was carried out using peripheral blood. These receptors came from a woman aged 45-59 years with acute or convalescent COVID-19.

The V and J genes are TRBV4-1 and TRBJ1-2, with no clear D. This CDR3 is 15 amino acids long. Germline V gene sequence: CDR1 MGHRA, CDR2 YSYEKL. V was pared by 1 base and J by 5 bases, with 14 bases between. The CDR3 spells CASSQGAGPLYGYTF. The CDR3 region has the DNA TGCGCCAGCAGCCAAGGCGCAGGCCCCCTTTATGGCTACACCTTC.

The gene calls are TRBV28 and TRBJ2-7; D is perhaps TRBD2 (6 bases). CDR1 is MDHEN and CDR2 is SYDVKM in the germline V gene. V lost 2 bases and J lost 2, with 10 bases in between. The CDR3 is made up of 14 amino acids. CDR3 loop: CASSLGGTAYEQYF. CDR3 sequence (DNA): TGTGCCAGCAGTTTAGGCGGGACCGCCTACGAGCAGTACTTC.

CDR3 nucleotides: TGTGCCAGCAGCCAAGACCCGGGACAGGGAAACACCATATATTTT. This sequence encodes CASSQDPGQGNTIYF. The rearrangement joins TRBV4-2 to TRBJ1-3, with TRBD1 matching 7 bases. The germline V gene encodes CDR1 LGHNA and CDR2 YNFKEQ. The trim removed 0 bases at V and 4 bases at J, leaving 3 bases unmatched. There are 15 residues in the CDR3.

This chain links TRBV2 with TRBJ1-1; the match to TRBD1 covers 9 bases. The CDR3 contains 14 residues. The V and J ends lost 7 bases and 2 bases, in that order; junction bases with no gene match: 5. Germline lookup yields CDR1 SNHLY and CDR2 FYNNEI. The CDR3 reads CASNPTGGNTEAFF. CDR3 bases: TGTGCCAGCAACCCGACAGGGGGTAACACTGAAGCTTTCTTT.

Remarks on this clone: At one of its ends the junction is not consistent with the germline gene, which may arise from a read error. The genes are TRBV9 and TRBJ1-1; the D gene is possibly TRBD1 (5 bases). This CDR3 region has 14 residues. The germline gives CDR1 SGDLS, CDR2 YYNGEE. CDR3 protein: CASTGQIGNAEAFF. CDR3 DNA sequence: TGTGCCAGCACAGGGCAGATAGGGAACGCTGAAGCTTTCTTT.

The chain recombines TRBV2 with TRBJ1-4; D is unclear. The ends were cut back, 0 bases at V and 12 bases at J, with 17 bases in the middle. The CDR3 length is 15 residues. The germline V gene has CDR1 SNHLY and CDR2 FYNNEI. The CDR3 region is CASSEARGIGEQLFF. The CDR3 DNA follows: TGTGCCAGCAGTGAAGCGCGCGGTATTGGAGAACAACTGTTTTTT. Full variable domain (missing parts from reference TRBV2 and TRBJ1-4): EPEVTQTPSHQVTQMGQEVILRCVPISNHLYFYWYRQILGQKVEFLVSFYNNEISEKSEIFDDQFSVERPDGSNFTLKIRSTKLEDSAMYFCASSEARGIGEQLFFGSGTQLSVL.

This chain links TRBV7-3 with TRBJ1-1, with D tentatively TRBD1 (6 bases). Germline lookup yields CDR1 SGHTA and CDR2 FQGTGA. Trimming removed 5 bases at V and 4 bases at J, with 20 bases between. The length of the CDR3 is 16 residues. For the CDR3, the DNA is TGTGCCAGCAGCCCAGGGATCGCAGGGGAGGGCACTGAAGCTTTCTTT. It is translated as CASSPGIAGEGTEAFF.

The chain is built from TRBV5-1 and TRBJ1-1; weak D call: TRBD1 (6 bases). In germline, CDR1 is SGHRS, CDR2 YFSETQ. V was shortened by 0 bases and J by 1 base, with 16 bases between the two germline ends. This CDR3 is built from 17 residues. CDR3 bases: TGCGCCAGCAGCTTGGGCCCGGAGGGGGGGCAGAACACTGAAGCTTTCTTT. Translated, it gives CASSLGPEGGQNTEAFF.

This clone was recorded once. The chain combines TRBV5-6 with TRBJ2-7, with a possible D match to TRBD1 (6 bases). Trimming left V 6 bases short and J 0 bases short, with 10 bases between. Germline CDR1 and CDR2: SGHDT and YYEEEE. CDR3 length: 13 residues. CDR3 region: CASTRTASYEQYF. CDR3 DNA sequence: TGTGCCAGCACCAGGACAGCCTCCTACGAGCAGTACTTC.

V gene TRBV11-2 combines with J gene TRBJ2-6; 8 nucleotides align to TRBD1. Germline-derived CDR1 and CDR2 are SGHAT and FQNNGV. The CDR3 has 18 amino acids. Trimming cost V 3 bases and J 1 base; bases outside gene matches: 8. In DNA form, the CDR3 reads TGTGCCAGCAGCTTCTTCGGGACAGGTGATTCTGGGGCCAACGTCCTGACTTTC. It yields the protein CASSFFGTGDSGANVLTF.

The CDR3 DNA is TGTGCCAGCAGCAATAATTCACCCCTCCACTTT. It yields the protein CASSNNSPLHF. The gene calls are TRBV28 and TRBJ1-6, with unresolved D. Germline V gene lookup returns CDR1 MDHEN and CDR2 SYDVKM. V was pared by 6 bases and J by 5 bases, with 2 bases between. This CDR3 comprises 11 residues.

The chain combines TRBV15 with TRBJ1-1, with 8 bases aligning to TRBD1. V lost 5 bases, J lost 2 bases, and 13 bases stayed unmatched. This CDR3 comprises 17 residues. Germline assignment: CDR1 LNHNV and CDR2 YYDKDF (reference sequence). The CDR3 sequence: CATSPRVQGAFNTEAFF. The CDR3 DNA reads TGTGCCACCAGCCCCCGGGTTCAGGGGGCCTTTAACACTGAAGCTTTCTTT.

The chain recombines TRBV3-1 (or the pseudogene TRBV3-2) with TRBJ1-2; D is unclear. The CDR3 sequence is 14 residues long. Looked up from germline, CDR1 is LGHDT and CDR2 is YNNKEL (reference sequence). Deletions cut 5 bases from V and 3 bases from J, with 13 bases between. CDR3 sequence: CASSGVVWDYGYTF. DNA for the CDR3: TGTGCCAGCAGCGGAGTGGTTTGGGACTATGGCTACACCTTC.